Listed here are 8 T cell receptor beta chains from one sample, sequenced in a study of human T cells and chemical hapten exposure. Indicated treatment: therapeutic diphenylcyclopropenone sensitization with weekly scalp DPC. Each cDNA molecule in the library carried unique molecular identifiers. TCRdb independently ran MiXCR on the reads; one entry per CDR3 protein. The sample yields 2,500 to 3,000 distinct CDR3 sequences, approximately 45% seen once. The source material was whole blood, sampled before DPC sensitization or 2, 6, or about 24 weeks after (not recorded which). The receptor source for this set is an adult with alopecia areata. Some clones in this sample may be carry-over from other donors' samples. This table probably holds off-target reads from a library built for another chain.

V gene TRBV11-2 combines with J gene TRBJ1-1; 7 bases map to TRBD1. The CDR3 is 14 residues long. Losses at the gene ends were 5 bases for V and 3 bases for J; bases not matched to a gene: 6. Germline V lookup: CDR1 SGHAT, CDR2 FQNNGV. CDR3 amino acids: CASSPGTEDTEAFF. The CDR3 bases are TGTGCCAGCAGCCCTGGGACAGAGGACACTGAAGCTTTCTTT.

The V and J genes are TRBV5-1 and TRBJ2-7, with TRBD2 identical over 8 bases. The trim removed 3 bases at V and 6 bases at J, leaving 5 bases unmatched. The germline gives CDR1 SGHRS, CDR2 YFSETQ. This CDR3 spans 13 amino acids. CDR3 sequence (DNA): TGCGCCAGCAGCTCAGAGCGGGGGCGCGAGCAGTACTTC. This translates into CASSSERGREQYF.

The rearrangement uses TRBV28 and TRBJ2-7; TRBD2 matches 9 bases. The CDR3 has 15 amino acids. CDR1 is MDHEN and CDR2 is SYDVKM in the germline V gene. Trimming at V came to 7 bases and at J to 2 bases, leaving 9 bases not matched to a gene. The CDR3 reads CASTASSGDPYEQYF. For the CDR3, the DNA is TGTGCCAGCACAGCCTCTAGCGGGGATCCCTACGAGCAGTACTTC.

This chain links TRBV14 with TRBJ2-7; D may be TRBD1 or TRBD2 (5 bases each). This CDR3 spans 15 amino acids. Trimming took 1 base from V and 1 from J, leaving 11 bases between them. In germline, CDR1 is SGHDN, CDR2 FVKESK. The CDR3 spells CASSQVGAASYEQYF. The CDR3 coding sequence is TGTGCCAGCAGCCAAGTCGGGGCAGCATCCTACGAGCAGTACTTC.

The V call is TRBV10-1, the J call TRBJ2-4; 12 nucleotides agree with TRBD2. The CDR3 totals 16 residues. CDR1 WNHNN and CDR2 SYGVQD come from the germline V gene (reference sequence). The V gene end was trimmed by 6 bases and the J gene end by 5 bases; junction bases not matched to a gene: 8. This CDR3 reads CASRMPSGRAENIQYF. CDR3 DNA sequence: TGCGCCAGCAGAATGCCTAGCGGGAGGGCCGAAAACATTCAGTACTTC.

This chain links TRBV29-1 with TRBJ2-5; D unclear. The CDR3 consists of 12 residues. Germline V CDR1 and CDR2: SQVTM, ANQGSEA. V gave up 4 bases and J gave up 1 base, with 7 bases separating them. Written as DNA, the CDR3 is TGCAGCGTTGTACAGCCCCAAGAGACCCAGTACTTC. It codes for CSVVQPQETQYF.

This sequence joins TRBV6-5 and TRBJ2-1, with 9 bases aligning to TRBD1. Germline V gives CDR1 MNHEY, CDR2 SVGAGI. After removal of 6 bases from V and 2 bases from J, the junction contained 2 bases not matched to a gene. The CDR3 runs to 14 residues. Here the CDR3 DNA reads TGTGCCAGCAGGGACAGGGGTACCTACAATGAGCAGTTCTTC. Amino acid sequence: CASRDRGTYNEQFF.

The CDR3 DNA reads TGTGCCATCAGCAAACCGGGACAGGGTTACAATGAGCAGTTCTTC. This translates into CAISKPGQGYNEQFF. The rearrangement uses TRBV10-3 and TRBJ2-1, with TRBD1 matching 9 bases. Germline CDR1 reads ENHRY; CDR2 reads SYGVKD. CDR3 length: 15 residues. V was pared by 6 bases and J by 4 bases, with 7 bases of the junction left unmatched.